One and the same sample provided the 9 T cell receptor beta chains below, sequenced in a study of cytomegalovirus exposure and HLA in healthy donors. Vbeta (60) and Jbeta (13) primers were used in the PCR. TCRdb's copy holds only in-frame clones and misses some; the assay was immunoSEQ multiplex PCR. The sample includes around 170,000 clones, roughly 80% of them seen just once. Material for sequencing was PBMCs. These TCRs come from a woman between 45 and 65 years old in good health and CMV-seronegative.

The V and J genes are TRBV6-5 and TRBJ2-2; 10 bases fit TRBD2. CDR1 is MNHEY and CDR2 is SVGAGI in the germline V gene. Unmatched junction bases numbered 5, after V lost 2 bases and J lost 8 bases. The length of the CDR3 is 15 residues. The CDR3 DNA follows: TGTGCCAGCAGTTACCGGACTAGCGGAGGGGGGGAGCTGTTTTTT. Protein: CASSYRTSGGGELFF.

The chain carries TRBV5-8 and TRBJ2-7; D may be TRBD1 (6 bases). Germline lookup yields CDR1 SGHTS and CDR2 YDEGEE. The ends were cut back, 4 bases at V and 1 base at J, with 18 bases in the middle. This CDR3 is 16 amino acids long. The CDR3 sequence: CASSPWGRGRSYEQYF. DNA for the CDR3: TGTGCCAGCAGCCCTTGGGGGCGCGGTCGATCCTACGAGCAGTACTTC.

The chain uses TRBV14 and TRBJ2-4; no definite D call. CDR1 and CDR2 (germline): SGHDN, FVKESK. The CDR3 totals 15 residues. V shed 0 bases and J shed 1 base, with 7 bases lying between them. Here the CDR3 DNA reads TGTGCCAGCAGCCAAGAAAGACTGGCCAAAAACATTCAGTACTTC. This gives the protein CASSQERLAKNIQYF.

This clone was recorded a few times. One end of the junction does not line up with germline, which may come from a read error. This chain links TRBV7-7 with TRBJ1-4, with a possible D match to TRBD1 (5 bases). The CDR3 runs 13 residues. Germline V gene lookup returns CDR1 SSHAT and CDR2 FNYEAQ (reference sequence). The CDR3 DNA reads TGTGCTAGCAGCTTACTGGAGGGGGAAAAACTGTTTTTT. Encoded protein: CASSLLEGEKLFF. The complete variable domain, with remaining parts taken from reference TRBV7-7 and TRBJ1-4, reads GAGVSQSPRYKVTKRGQDVTLRCDPISSHATLYWYQQALGQGPEFLTYFNYEAQPDKSGLPSDRFSAERPEGSISTLTIQRTEQRDSAMYRCASSLLEGEKLFFGSGTQLSVL.

The V call is TRBV9, the J call TRBJ2-1; D is unclear. The CDR3 extends over 15 amino acids. CDR1 is SGDLS, CDR2 YYNGEE, per germline. V was cut by 0 bases and J by 0 bases, with 7 bases left in between. The CDR3 DNA reads TGTGCCAGCAGCGTAGAGCTTAGCTCCTACAATGAGCAGTTCTTC. Amino acid sequence: CASSVELSSYNEQFF.

The gene calls are TRBV5-4 and TRBJ2-7; tentative D call: TRBD2 (6 bases). CDR1 SGHNT and CDR2 YYREEE come from the germline V gene (reference sequence). Deletions cut 0 bases from V and 6 bases from J, with 10 bases between. This CDR3 has 13 amino acids. The CDR3 DNA follows: TGTGCCAGCAGCTTGGGGGAGGTTGGCGAGCAGTACTTC. Translated: CASSLGEVGEQYF.

A single count supports this clone. The rearrangement links TRBV5-8 to TRBJ2-7; TRBD2 is a possible D gene (6 bases). Germline CDR1 SGHTS, CDR2 YDEGEE. CDR3 size: 11 residues. The CDR3 DNA reads as TGTTACGGGGGAGATAACTACGAGCAGTACTTC. It translates to CYGGDNYEQYF.

This chain uses TRBV5-4 with TRBJ1-6; D unclear. V lost 5 bases, J lost 7 bases, and 13 bases lay in between. The germline V gene encodes CDR1 SGHNT and CDR2 YYREEE (reference sequence). The CDR3 is 14 amino acids. The CDR3 loop reads CASRRDTINSPLHF. The DNA for the CDR3 is TGTGCCAGCAGACGTGACACGATCAATTCACCCCTCCACTTT. The complete variable domain, with remaining parts taken from reference TRBV5-4 and TRBJ1-6, reads ETGVTQSPTHLIKTRGQQVTLRCSSQSGHNTVSWYQQALGQGPQFIFQYYREEENGRGNFPPRFSGLQFPNYSSELNVNALELDDSALYLCASRRDTINSPLHFGNGTRLTVT.

The chain recombines TRBV2 with TRBJ2-6; perhaps TRBD2 as D (5 bases). Trimming pared 3 bases from V and 2 bases from J, leaving 5 bases between. The CDR3 length is 14 residues. Germline V gives CDR1 SNHLY, CDR2 FYNNEI. The CDR3: CASSDGAGANVLTF. The CDR3 region has the DNA TGTGCCAGCAGTGACGGGGCTGGGGCCAACGTCCTGACTTTC.